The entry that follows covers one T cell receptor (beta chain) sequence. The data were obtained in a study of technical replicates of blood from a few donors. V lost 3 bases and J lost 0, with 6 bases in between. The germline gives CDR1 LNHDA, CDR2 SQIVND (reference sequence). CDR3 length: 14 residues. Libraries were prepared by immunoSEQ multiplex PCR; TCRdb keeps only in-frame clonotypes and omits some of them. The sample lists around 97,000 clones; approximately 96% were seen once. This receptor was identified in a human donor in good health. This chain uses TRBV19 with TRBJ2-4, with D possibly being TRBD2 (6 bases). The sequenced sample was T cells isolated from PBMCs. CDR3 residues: CASSMGLAKNIQYF. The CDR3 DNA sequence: TGTGCCAGTAGTATGGGACTAGCCAAAAACATTCAGTACTTC.